The 4 T cell receptor beta chains in this list originate from one sample, sequenced in a study of regulatory dendritic cells for organ transplantation. These TCRs' antigens remain unknown. The repertoire was sequenced with immunoSEQ multiplex PCR; TCRdb's copy has only in-frame clones and lacks some. The sample contains around 20,000 clones, approximately 85% of which appear only once. CFSE-labeled sorted T cells met regulatory or mature dendritic cells for five to six days. The material sequenced was naive CD4+ T cells from blood cultured with regulatory dendritic cells. Subset: CD45RA+ naive T cells. The receptors come from a human donor in good health.

The chain employs TRBV29-1 and TRBJ1-3, with D possibly TRBD1 on 6 matching bases. The V end was cut by 5 bases, the J end by 2 bases, with 10 bases between. From germline, CDR1 is SQVTM and CDR2 ANQGSEA. CDR3 length equals 13 residues. The CDR3 is CSVKSGAGNTIYF. In DNA, the CDR3 is TGCAGCGTTAAATCAGGGGCTGGAAACACCATATATTTT. The full variable domain, completed using reference TRBV29-1 and TRBJ1-3, is SAVISQKPSRDICQRGTSLTIQCQVDSQVTMMFWYRQQPGQSLTLIATANQGSEATYESGFVIDKFPISRPNLTFSTLTVSNMSPEDSSIYLCSVKSGAGNTIYFGEGSWLTVV.

V usage is TRBV6-5 and J usage is TRBJ2-7; D may be TRBD2 (6 bases). The V and J ends lost 2 bases and 0 bases respectively, with 14 bases between them. This CDR3 is built from 16 residues. The V gene's germline CDR1 is MNHEY and CDR2 SVGAGI. This chain's CDR3 is CASSYAGPDTSYEQYF. CDR3 nucleotide sequence: TGTGCCAGCAGTTACGCGGGACCTGATACCTCCTACGAGCAGTACTTC.

This chain joins TRBV29-1 and TRBJ1-2; D remains ambiguous. Trimming pared 7 bases from V and 8 bases from J, leaving 14 bases between. The CDR3 is 11 residues long. Germline CDR1 is SQVTM and CDR2 is ANQGSEA. The CDR3 bases are TGCAGCGGGAGTAGGGATCGCGGCTACACCTTC. Amino acid sequence: CSGSRDRGYTF.

This chain links TRBV9 with TRBJ2-3; D uncertain. CDR1 is SGDLS, CDR2 YYNGEE, per germline. The CDR3 is 13 amino acids. Trimming pared 0 bases from V and 8 bases from J, leaving 10 bases between. CDR3 protein: CASSVVSQGTQYF. The CDR3 nucleotides are TGTGCCAGCAGCGTAGTTTCCCAAGGTACGCAGTATTTT.